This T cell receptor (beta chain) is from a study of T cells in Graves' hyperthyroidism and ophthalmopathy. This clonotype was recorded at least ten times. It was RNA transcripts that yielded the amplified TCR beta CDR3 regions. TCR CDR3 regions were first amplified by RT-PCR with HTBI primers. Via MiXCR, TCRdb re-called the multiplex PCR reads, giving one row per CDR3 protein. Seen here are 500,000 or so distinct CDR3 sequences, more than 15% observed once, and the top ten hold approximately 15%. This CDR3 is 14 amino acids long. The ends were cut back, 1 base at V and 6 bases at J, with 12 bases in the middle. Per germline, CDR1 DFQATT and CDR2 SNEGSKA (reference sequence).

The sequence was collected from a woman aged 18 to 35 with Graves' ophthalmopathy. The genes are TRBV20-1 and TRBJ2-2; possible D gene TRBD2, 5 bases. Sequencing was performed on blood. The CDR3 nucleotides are TGCAGTGCTAGAGGCGCGACTATCGCCGGGGAGCTGTTTTTT. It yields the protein CSARGATIAGELFF.